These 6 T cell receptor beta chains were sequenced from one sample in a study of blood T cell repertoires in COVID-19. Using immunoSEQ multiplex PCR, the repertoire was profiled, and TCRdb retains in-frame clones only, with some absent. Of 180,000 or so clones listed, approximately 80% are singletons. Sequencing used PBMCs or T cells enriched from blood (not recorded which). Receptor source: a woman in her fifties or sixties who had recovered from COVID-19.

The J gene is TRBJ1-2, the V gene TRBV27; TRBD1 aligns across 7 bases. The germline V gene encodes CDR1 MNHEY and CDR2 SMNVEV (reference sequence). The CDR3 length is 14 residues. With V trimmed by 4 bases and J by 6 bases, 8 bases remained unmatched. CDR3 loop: CASSSLQGRDGYTF. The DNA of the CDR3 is TGTGCCAGCAGTTCCCTACAGGGGCGCGATGGCTACACCTTC.

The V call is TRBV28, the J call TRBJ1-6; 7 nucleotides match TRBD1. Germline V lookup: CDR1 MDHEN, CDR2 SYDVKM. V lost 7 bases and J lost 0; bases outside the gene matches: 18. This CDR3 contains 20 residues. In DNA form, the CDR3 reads TGTGCCAGCACCGAATGGGCCCGAGGGGGCCCGAGCTCCTATAATTCACCCCTCCACTTT. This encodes CASTEWARGGPSSYNSPLHF.

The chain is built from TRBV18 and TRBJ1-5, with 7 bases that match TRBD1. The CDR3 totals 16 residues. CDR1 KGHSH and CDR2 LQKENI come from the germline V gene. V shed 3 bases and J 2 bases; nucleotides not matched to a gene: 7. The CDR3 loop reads CASSPSRGTGNQPQHF. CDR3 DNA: TGTGCCAGCTCACCCTCCAGGGGGACGGGCAATCAGCCCCAGCATTTT.

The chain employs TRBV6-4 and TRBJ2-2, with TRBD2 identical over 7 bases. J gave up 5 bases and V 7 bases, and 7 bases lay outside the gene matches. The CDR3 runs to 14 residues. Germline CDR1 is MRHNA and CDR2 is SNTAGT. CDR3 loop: CASTRLGGTGELFF. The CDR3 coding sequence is TGTGCCAGCACTAGGTTGGGGGGGACCGGGGAGCTGTTTTTT.

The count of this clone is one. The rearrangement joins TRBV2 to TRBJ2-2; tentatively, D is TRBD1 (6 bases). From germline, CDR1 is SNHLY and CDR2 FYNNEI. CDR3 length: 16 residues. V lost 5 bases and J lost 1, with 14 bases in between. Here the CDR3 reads CASSLQGVGNTGELFF. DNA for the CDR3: TGTGCCAGCAGTTTACAGGGAGTCGGGAACACCGGGGAGCTGTTTTTT. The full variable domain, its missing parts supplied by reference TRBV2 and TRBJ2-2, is EPEVTQTPSHQVTQMGQEVILRCVPISNHLYFYWYRQILGQKVEFLVSFYNNEISEKSEIFDDQFSVERPDGSNFTLKIRSTKLEDSAMYFCASSLQGVGNTGELFFGEGSRLTVL.

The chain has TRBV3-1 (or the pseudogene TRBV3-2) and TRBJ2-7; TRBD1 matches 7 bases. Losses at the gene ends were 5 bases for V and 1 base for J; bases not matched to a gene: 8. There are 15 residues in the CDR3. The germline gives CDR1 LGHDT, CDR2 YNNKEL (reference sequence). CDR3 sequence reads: CASSGDRILSYEQYF. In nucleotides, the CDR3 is TGTGCCAGCAGCGGGGACAGAATATTATCCTACGAGCAGTACTTC.